This TCR beta chain appears in the sequencing data of a study of shared clonotypes between healthy human individuals. The V gene end was trimmed by 6 bases and the J gene end by 0 bases; junction bases not matched to a gene: 5. The CDR3 runs 15 residues. The germline V gene has CDR1 SGHAT and CDR2 FQNNGV. Donors comprised only Caucasian adults living in Nashville, Tennessee. This table comes from immunoSEQ multiplex PCR, and its TCRdb copy is limited to in-frame clones, with some not included. This table holds approximately 980,000 clones, roughly 72% found once. Study-level results: Sequencing depth was a factor that was expected to affect clonotype sharing among donors. The study generally estimated greater richness for naive than memory subsets.

Note on this clone: The target antigen is unknown.

This sequence originates from a young man in good health. The specimen sequenced was memory CD4+ T cells sorted from blood. Sample subset: CD45RA-negative fraction. This chain links TRBV11-2 with TRBJ2-7; TRBD2 aligns across 10 bases. The CDR3 loop is CASRSGRESSYEQYF. The CDR3 region has the DNA TGTGCCAGCAGGAGCGGGAGGGAAAGCTCCTACGAGCAGTACTTC.